The clone carrying this T cell receptor beta chain was detected a few times. Its antigen is unidentified. Prepared TCR beta cDNA libraries contained unique molecular identifiers. TCRdb reanalysed the PCR reads using MiXCR and keeps one entry per CDR3 protein. The top ten hold approximately 0.55% of the sample, which has 700,000 to 800,000 distinct CDR3 sequences, 25% to 30% seen once. These data come from a study of post-analysis software for immune sequencing data. Looking at the study overall: Clinical courses comprised relapsing-remitting, secondary progressive and progressive-relapsing multiple sclerosis. General study points: With TRBV5-6, TRBV5-1 and TRBV20-1 included, 5 or 6 TRBV segments were more frequent in patients than in controls.

CDR1 is LGHDT and CDR2 is YNNKEL in the germline V gene (reference sequence). V was trimmed by 3 bases and J by 4 bases, leaving 10 bases between them. The CDR3 spans 14 residues. This TCR was sampled from a girl between 5 and 17 years old with multiple sclerosis. The rearrangement uses TRBV3-1 and TRBJ2-1, with D unresolved. Sequenced material: blood. CDR3 residues: CASSHPVSYNEQFF. In DNA form, the CDR3 reads TGTGCCAGCAGCCACCCGGTCTCTTACAATGAGCAGTTCTTC.